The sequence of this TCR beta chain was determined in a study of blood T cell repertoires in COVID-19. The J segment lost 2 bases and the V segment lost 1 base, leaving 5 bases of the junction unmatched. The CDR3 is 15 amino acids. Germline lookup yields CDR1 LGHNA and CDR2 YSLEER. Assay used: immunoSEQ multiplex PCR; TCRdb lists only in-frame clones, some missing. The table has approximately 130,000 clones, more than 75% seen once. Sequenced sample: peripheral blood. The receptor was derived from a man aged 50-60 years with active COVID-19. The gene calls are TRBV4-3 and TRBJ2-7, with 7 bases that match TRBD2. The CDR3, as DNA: TGCGCCAGCAGCCAAGGCGGGGGTGACGCCTACGAGCAGTACTTC. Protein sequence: CASSQGGGDAYEQYF.